These 8 T cell receptor beta chains share one sample of origin, sequenced in a study of CD8 T cells in Susac syndrome. Random hexamers were used to reverse transcribe the RNA input (about 0.5 to 1 ug). Using its own MiXCR run on the immunoSEQ multiplex PCR reads, TCRdb lists one record per CDR3 protein. This table has some 400,000 distinct CDR3 sequences, more than 80% appearing once. Material for sequencing was CD8+ T cells from PBMCs. Every receptor here comes from a human donor with multiple sclerosis.

V is TRBV29-1 and J is TRBJ2-2; the match to TRBD1 covers 7 bases. The CDR3 contains 13 residues. J lost 3 bases, V lost 8 bases, and 6 bases had no gene match. The germline V gene has CDR1 SQVTM and CDR2 ANQGSEA. The CDR3 region has the DNA TGCAGCACTATACAGGGGTACACCGGGGAGCTGTTTTTT. It translates to CSTIQGYTGELFF.

The CDR3 DNA is TGTGCCAGCAGTTTTACAGCCAACCACGAGCAGTACTTC. This codes for CASSFTANHEQYF. The rearrangement joins TRBV27 to TRBJ2-7; no definite D call. The CDR3 covers 13 residues. V was clipped by 3 bases and J by 5 bases, with 11 bases between them. CDR1 and CDR2 from the germline V gene are MNHEY and SMNVEV (reference sequence).

The chain employs TRBV2 and TRBJ2-1; D is unresolved. Trimming removed 7 bases at V and 8 bases at J, with 15 bases between. The CDR3 totals 13 residues. From germline, CDR1 is SNHLY and CDR2 FYNNEI. The CDR3 DNA reads TGTGCCAGCAACGGAAGGTCCCAGTATGAGCAGTTCTTC. This gives the protein CASNGRSQYEQFF.

This chain joins TRBV20-1 and TRBJ1-6, with 12 bases that match TRBD1. The CDR3 is 14 amino acids. Germline trimming cut 6 bases from V and 9 bases from J; bases unmatched to any gene: 6. Germline values: CDR1 DFQATT, CDR2 SNEGSKA (reference sequence). This chain's CDR3 is CSAGTGGEASPLHF. As DNA, the CDR3 is TGCAGTGCCGGGACAGGGGGCGAAGCTTCACCCCTCCACTTT.

The chain links TRBV7-9 to TRBJ2-3; 8 bases agree with TRBD1. Germline loops: CDR1 SEHNR, CDR2 FQNEAQ (reference sequence). CDR3 length: 15 residues. J was trimmed by 1 base and V by 4 bases; bases with no gene match: 4. As DNA, the CDR3 is TGTGCCAGCAGCTCCCCGGACAGGGGCACAGATACGCAGTATTTT. Translation: CASSSPDRGTDTQYF.

V gene TRBV4-1 combines with J gene TRBJ1-1, with D perhaps matching TRBD1 (5 bases). Germline loops: CDR1 MGHRA, CDR2 YSYEKL. V dropped 3 bases and J dropped 4 bases, with 9 bases sitting between them. There are 13 residues in the CDR3. In nucleotides, the CDR3 is TGCGCCAGCAGCCAGGGGCAGGGCACTGAAGCTTTCTTT. Translation: CASSQGQGTEAFF.

V and J are TRBV10-3 and TRBJ2-5; D is possibly TRBD2 (5 bases). The CDR3 contains 14 residues. The germline CDR1 and CDR2 sequences are ENHRY and SYGVKD. Trimming took off 3 bases at V and 3 bases at J, with 11 bases between the two ends. The CDR3 DNA reads TGTGCCATCAGTGACCCCGCGCGGGAAGAGACCCAGTACTTC. This encodes CAISDPAREETQYF.

The V gene is TRBV6-2 or TRBV6-3, the J gene TRBJ1-1; D gene unclear. The germline CDR1 and CDR2 sequences are MNHEY and SVGEGT. The CDR3 is 14 residues long. The V end was cut by 6 bases, the J end by 0 bases, with 11 bases between. CDR3 sequence (DNA): TGTGCCAGCAGCGAGAGTCAGATGAACACTGAAGCTTTCTTT. It translates to CASSESQMNTEAFF.